A selection of T cell receptor beta chains follows, all from one sample in a study of ipilimumab plus nivolumab after autologous stem cell transplantation. The repertoire was sequenced with immunoSEQ multiplex PCR; TCRdb's copy has only in-frame clones and lacks some. The table lists about 83,000 clones, 83% of them singletons, with 2.2% in the top ten. Sequenced material: PBMCs, taken in a trial of ipilimumab plus nivolumab as post-transplant consolidation. These receptors originate from a male donor with diffuse large B-cell lymphoma. CDR3s include the opening cysteine and the closing phenylalanine or tryptophan. The D gene is left open where the match is weak. Clone size is shown for a subset of rows, as once, few, many or a class of expanded clone.

cdr3_aa: CASTTGGYGYTF; cdr3_nt: TGTGCCAGCACGACAGGGGGATATGGCTACACCTTC; d_call: TRBD1; j_call: TRBJ1-2; clone_size: NA; v_call: TRBV6-6
cdr3_aa: CASSPFSLSGGPMEQYF; cdr3_nt: TGTGCCAGCTCACCATTCTCGTTATCTGGGGGCCCAATGGAGCAGTACTTC; d_call: NA; j_call: TRBJ2-7; clone_size: NA; v_call: TRBV18
cdr3_aa: CASSDPGLNTEAFF; cdr3_nt: TGTGCCAGCAGTGACCCAGGGTTGAACACTGAAGCTTTCTTT; d_call: NA; j_call: TRBJ1-1; clone_size: NA; v_call: TRBV2
cdr3_aa: CASSIGPVGQLYGYTF; cdr3_nt: TGTGCCAGTAGTATAGGGCCCGTTGGGCAGCTCTATGGCTACACCTTC; d_call: NA; j_call: TRBJ1-2; clone_size: NA; v_call: TRBV19
cdr3_aa: CASQKSGFQPQHF; cdr3_nt: TGTGCCAGCCAAAAATCAGGGTTTCAGCCCCAGCATTTT; d_call: NA; j_call: TRBJ1-5; clone_size: NA; v_call: TRBV2
cdr3_aa: CASRKVHRFNTEAFF; cdr3_nt: TGTGCCAGCAGGAAGGTACATCGGTTCAACACTGAAGCTTTCTTT; d_call: NA; j_call: TRBJ1-1; clone_size: NA; v_call: TRBV6-4
cdr3_aa: CASSAGQWTSRGDTQYF; cdr3_nt: TGCGCCAGCAGCGCCGGACAGTGGACTAGCCGGGGAGATACGCAGTATTTT; d_call: TRBD2; j_call: TRBJ2-3; clone_size: once; v_call: TRBV5-1
cdr3_aa: CASSTGQGGGYTF; cdr3_nt: TGCGCCAGCAGCACCGGACAGGGAGGTGGCTACACCTTC; d_call: TRBD1; j_call: TRBJ1-2; clone_size: NA; v_call: TRBV5-1
cdr3_aa: CAWSLGNSGNTIYF; cdr3_nt: TGTGCCTGGAGTCTAGGGAACTCTGGAAACACCATATATTTT; d_call: NA; j_call: TRBJ1-3; clone_size: NA; v_call: TRBV30
cdr3_aa: CACLGPGELFF; cdr3_nt: TGTGCCTGCCTCGGCCCCGGGGAGCTGTTTTTT; d_call: NA; j_call: TRBJ2-2; clone_size: NA; v_call: TRBV6-6
cdr3_aa: CASSKGDLETQYF; cdr3_nt: TGTGCCAGCAGCAAGGGGGACTTAGAGACCCAGTACTTC; d_call: NA; j_call: TRBJ2-5; clone_size: NA; v_call: TRBV21-1
cdr3_aa: CASSQVGGNEQYF; cdr3_nt: TGTGCCAGCAGCCAAGTAGGAGGTAACGAGCAGTACTTC; d_call: NA; j_call: TRBJ2-7; clone_size: NA; v_call: TRBV4-2
cdr3_aa: CASKSRTYNEQFF; cdr3_nt: TGTGCCAGCAAGTCCAGGACTTACAATGAGCAGTTCTTC; d_call: NA; j_call: TRBJ2-1; clone_size: NA; v_call: TRBV2
cdr3_aa: CASSNAGGPYNEQFF; cdr3_nt: TGTGCCAGCAGTAATGCGGGGGGTCCCTACAATGAGCAGTTCTTC; d_call: TRBD2; j_call: TRBJ2-1; clone_size: NA; v_call: TRBV27
cdr3_aa: CASSFVTYSTDTQYF; cdr3_nt: TGTGCCAGCAGCTTCGTGACGTATAGCACAGATACGCAGTATTTT; d_call: NA; j_call: TRBJ2-3; clone_size: NA; v_call: TRBV5-5
cdr3_aa: CASSFTPDTQYF; cdr3_nt: TGTGCCAGCAGCTTTACTCCAGATACGCAGTATTTT; d_call: NA; j_call: TRBJ2-3; clone_size: NA; v_call: TRBV7-9
cdr3_aa: CASSTPPGQGAFWGYTF; cdr3_nt: TGTGCCAGTAGTACGCCACCGGGACAGGGGGCCTTCTGGGGCTACACCTTC; d_call: TRBD1; j_call: TRBJ1-2; clone_size: NA; v_call: TRBV19
cdr3_aa: CASSQDGRNTEAFF; cdr3_nt: TGCGCCAGCAGCCAAGATGGAAGGAACACTGAAGCTTTCTTT; d_call: NA; j_call: TRBJ1-1; clone_size: NA; v_call: TRBV4-3
cdr3_aa: CASSPGQGQETQYF; cdr3_nt: TGTGCCAGCAGCCCGGGACAGGGGCAAGAGACCCAGTACTTC; d_call: TRBD1; j_call: TRBJ2-5; clone_size: NA; v_call: TRBV5-4
cdr3_aa: CASDSGLGQPQHF; cdr3_nt: TGTGCCAGCGACAGCGGGCTAGGTCAGCCCCAGCATTTT; d_call: NA; j_call: TRBJ1-5; clone_size: NA; v_call: TRBV7-9
cdr3_aa: CASQPDRGAGELFF; cdr3_nt: TGTGCCAGCCAGCCCGACAGGGGGGCCGGGGAGCTGTTTTTT; d_call: TRBD1; j_call: TRBJ2-2; clone_size: NA; v_call: TRBV19
cdr3_aa: CTYGGPEATEAFF; cdr3_nt: TGCACCTACGGGGGGCCGGAGGCCACTGAAGCTTTCTTT; d_call: NA; j_call: TRBJ1-1; clone_size: NA; v_call: TRBV1
cdr3_aa: CASGTKSGSYEQYF; cdr3_nt: TGTGCCAGCGGGACAAAGTCCGGATCCTACGAGCAGTACTTC; d_call: NA; j_call: TRBJ2-7; clone_size: NA; v_call: TRBV5-4
cdr3_aa: CASSGGTANTEAFF; cdr3_nt: TGTGCCAGCAGTGGGGGGACAGCTAACACTGAAGCTTTCTTT; d_call: TRBD1; j_call: TRBJ1-1; clone_size: NA; v_call: TRBV6-1
cdr3_aa: CASSLGNQPQHF; cdr3_nt: TGTGCCAGCAGCTTGGGCAATCAGCCCCAGCATTTT; d_call: NA; j_call: TRBJ1-5; clone_size: NA; v_call: TRBV5-4
cdr3_aa: CASSRGQLQETQYF; cdr3_nt: TGTGCCAGCAGCCGGGGACAATTACAAGAGACCCAGTACTTC; d_call: NA; j_call: TRBJ2-5; clone_size: NA; v_call: TRBV14
cdr3_aa: CASTLQGRSSNQPQHF; cdr3_nt: TGTGCCAGCACCTTACAGGGACGTTCGAGCAATCAGCCCCAGCATTTT; d_call: NA; j_call: TRBJ1-5; clone_size: NA; v_call: TRBV2
cdr3_aa: CASSSGQIYGYTF; cdr3_nt: TGTGCCAGCAGCTCGGGACAGATTTATGGCTACACCTTC; d_call: TRBD1; j_call: TRBJ1-2; clone_size: NA; v_call: TRBV11-2
cdr3_aa: CASSGRAGEYGYTF; cdr3_nt: TGTGCCAGCAGCGGACGAGCGGGGGAGTATGGCTACACCTTC; d_call: NA; j_call: TRBJ1-2; clone_size: NA; v_call: TRBV13
cdr3_aa: CASSIGAALDTEAFF; cdr3_nt: TGTGCCAGTAGTATTGGGGCAGCTCTGGACACTGAAGCTTTCTTT; d_call: NA; j_call: TRBJ1-1; clone_size: few; v_call: TRBV19
cdr3_aa: CASSSLGEELETQYF; cdr3_nt: TGTGCCAGCAGCTCACTCGGGGAGGAGTTGGAGACCCAGTACTTC; d_call: NA; j_call: TRBJ2-5; clone_size: NA; v_call: TRBV11-2
cdr3_aa: CASAKLGDTDTQYF; cdr3_nt: TGCGCCAGCGCCAAATTGGGGGACACAGATACGCAGTATTTT; d_call: NA; j_call: TRBJ2-3; clone_size: NA; v_call: TRBV5-1
cdr3_aa: CASSLNSGANVLTF; cdr3_nt: TGCGCCAGCAGTCTAAACTCTGGGGCCAACGTCCTGACTTTC; d_call: NA; j_call: TRBJ2-6; clone_size: NA; v_call: TRBV23-1
cdr3_aa: CASTSGGAYNEQFF; cdr3_nt: TGTGCCAGCACTAGCGGGGGGGCATACAATGAGCAGTTCTTC; d_call: TRBD2; j_call: TRBJ2-1; clone_size: NA; v_call: TRBV7-9
cdr3_aa: CASTRGQANSPLHF; cdr3_nt: TGTGCCAGCACCCGGGGGCAGGCGAATTCACCCCTCCACTTT; d_call: NA; j_call: TRBJ1-6; clone_size: NA; v_call: TRBV7-9
cdr3_aa: CATGGVQTQYF; cdr3_nt: TGTGCCACCGGGGGGGTCCAGACCCAGTACTTC; d_call: TRBD2; j_call: TRBJ2-5; clone_size: NA; v_call: TRBV2
cdr3_aa: CASSPREGTSGGKETQYF; cdr3_nt: TGTGCCAGCAGCCCCCGGGAAGGGACTAGCGGGGGTAAAGAGACCCAGTACTTC; d_call: TRBD2; j_call: TRBJ2-5; clone_size: once; v_call: TRBV7-9
cdr3_aa: CASSFSGGPYEQYF; cdr3_nt: TGTGCCAGCAGCTTTTCCGGGGGACCCTACGAGCAGTACTTC; d_call: NA; j_call: TRBJ2-7; clone_size: NA; v_call: TRBV7-2
cdr3_aa: CASSYPPEKAFF; cdr3_nt: TGTGCCAGCAGTTACCCTCCGGAGAAAGCTTTCTTT; d_call: NA; j_call: TRBJ1-1; clone_size: few; v_call: TRBV6-5
cdr3_aa: CASSQDSSVFF; cdr3_nt: TGTGCCAGCAGTCAGGACTCCTCAGTGTTCTTC; d_call: NA; j_call: TRBJ2-1; clone_size: NA; v_call: TRBV6-6
cdr3_aa: CASSFRQGTEQYF; cdr3_nt: TGTGCCAGCAGCTTCCGACAGGGGACCGAGCAGTACTTC; d_call: TRBD1; j_call: TRBJ2-7; clone_size: NA; v_call: TRBV7-2
cdr3_aa: CASSPSVAAGAYNSPLHF; cdr3_nt: TGCGCCAGCAGTCCAAGTGTTGCAGCGGGAGCATATAATTCACCCCTCCACTTT; d_call: NA; j_call: TRBJ1-6; clone_size: NA; v_call: TRBV4-1
cdr3_aa: CASSLAGAGSYNEQFF; cdr3_nt: TGTGCCAGCAGCTTGGCAGGGGCAGGCTCCTACAATGAGCAGTTCTTC; d_call: NA; j_call: TRBJ2-1; clone_size: NA; v_call: TRBV5-4
cdr3_aa: CASSLGVGFTEAFF; cdr3_nt: TGTGCCAGCAGCTTAGGTGTAGGGTTCACTGAAGCTTTCTTT; d_call: NA; j_call: TRBJ1-1; clone_size: NA; v_call: TRBV7-2
cdr3_aa: CASCSGRVSGANVLTF; cdr3_nt: TGTGCCAGCTGTTCGGGCAGGGTATCTGGGGCCAACGTCCTGACTTTC; d_call: NA; j_call: TRBJ2-6; clone_size: NA; v_call: TRBV6-5